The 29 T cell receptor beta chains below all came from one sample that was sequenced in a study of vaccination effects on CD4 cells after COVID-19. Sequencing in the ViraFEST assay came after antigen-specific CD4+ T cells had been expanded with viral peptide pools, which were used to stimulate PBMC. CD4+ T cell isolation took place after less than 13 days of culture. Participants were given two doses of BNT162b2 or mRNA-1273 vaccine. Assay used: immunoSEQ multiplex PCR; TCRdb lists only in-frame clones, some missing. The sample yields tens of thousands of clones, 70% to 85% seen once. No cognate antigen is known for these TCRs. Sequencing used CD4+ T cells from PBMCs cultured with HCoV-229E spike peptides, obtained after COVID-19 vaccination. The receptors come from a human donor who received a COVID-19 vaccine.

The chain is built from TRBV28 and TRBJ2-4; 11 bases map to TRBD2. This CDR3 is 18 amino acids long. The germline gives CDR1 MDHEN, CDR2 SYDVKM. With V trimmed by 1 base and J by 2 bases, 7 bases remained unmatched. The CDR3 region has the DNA TGTGCCAGCAGTTTATATAGCGGGGGGGCGTTTACCAAAAACATTCAGTACTTC. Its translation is CASSLYSGGAFTKNIQYF.

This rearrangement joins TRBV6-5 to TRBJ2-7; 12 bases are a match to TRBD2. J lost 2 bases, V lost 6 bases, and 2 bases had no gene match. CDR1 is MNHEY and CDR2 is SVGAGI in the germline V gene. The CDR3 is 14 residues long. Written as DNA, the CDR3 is TGTGCCAGCAGCGGACTAGCGGGGACCTACGAGCAGTACGTC. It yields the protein CASSGLAGTYEQYV.

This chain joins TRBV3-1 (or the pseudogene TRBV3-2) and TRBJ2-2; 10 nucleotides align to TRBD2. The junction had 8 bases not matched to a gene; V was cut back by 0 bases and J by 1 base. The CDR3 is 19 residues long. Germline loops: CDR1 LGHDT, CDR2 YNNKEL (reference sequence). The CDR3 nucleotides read TGTGCCAGCAGCCAAGATTTGTGGCTAGCGGGGGAGAACACCGGGGAGCTGTTTTTT. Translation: CASSQDLWLAGENTGELFF.

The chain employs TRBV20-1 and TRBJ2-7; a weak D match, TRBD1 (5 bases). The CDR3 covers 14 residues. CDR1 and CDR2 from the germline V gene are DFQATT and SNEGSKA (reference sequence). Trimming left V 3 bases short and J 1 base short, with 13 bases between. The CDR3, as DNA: TGCAGTGCTAGTCCCGGACACTCTTCCTACGAGCAGTACGTC. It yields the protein CSASPGHSSYEQYV.

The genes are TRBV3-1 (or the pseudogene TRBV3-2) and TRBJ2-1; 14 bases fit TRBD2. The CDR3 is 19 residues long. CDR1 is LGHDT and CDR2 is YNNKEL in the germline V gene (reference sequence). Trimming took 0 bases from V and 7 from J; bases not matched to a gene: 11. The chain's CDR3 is CASSQDGTSGGRWENEQFF. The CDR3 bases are TGTGCCAGCAGCCAAGATGGGACTAGCGGGGGCCGTTGGGAGAATGAGCAGTTCTTC.

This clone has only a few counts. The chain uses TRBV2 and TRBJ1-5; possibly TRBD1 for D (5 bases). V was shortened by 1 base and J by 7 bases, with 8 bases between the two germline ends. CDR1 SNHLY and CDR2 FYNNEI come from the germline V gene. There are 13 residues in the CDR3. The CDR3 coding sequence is TGTGCCAGCAGTGAAGGAGGGGAACAGCCCCAGCATTTT. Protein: CASSEGGEQPQHF.

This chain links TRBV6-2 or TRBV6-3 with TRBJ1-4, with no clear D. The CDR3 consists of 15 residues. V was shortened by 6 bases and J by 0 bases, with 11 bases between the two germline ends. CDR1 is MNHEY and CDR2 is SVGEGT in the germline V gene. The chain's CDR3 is CASSGIRSTNEKLFF. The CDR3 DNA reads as TGTGCCAGCAGCGGGATACGTTCAACTAATGAAAAACTGTTTTTT.

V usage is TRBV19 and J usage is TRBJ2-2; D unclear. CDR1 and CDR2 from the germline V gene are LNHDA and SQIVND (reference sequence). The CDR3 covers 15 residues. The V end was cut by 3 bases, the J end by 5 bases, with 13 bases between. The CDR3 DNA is TGTGCCAGTAGTATCGCAGGTTTTAAGACCGGGGAGCTGTTTTTT. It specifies CASSIAGFKTGELFF.

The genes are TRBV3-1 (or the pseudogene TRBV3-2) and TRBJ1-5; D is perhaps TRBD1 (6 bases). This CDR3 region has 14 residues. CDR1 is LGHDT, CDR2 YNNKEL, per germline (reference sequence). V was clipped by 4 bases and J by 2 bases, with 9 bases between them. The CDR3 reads CASSLGQRNQPQHF. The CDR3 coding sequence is TGTGCCAGCAGCCTCGGACAGCGCAATCAGCCCCAGCATTTT.

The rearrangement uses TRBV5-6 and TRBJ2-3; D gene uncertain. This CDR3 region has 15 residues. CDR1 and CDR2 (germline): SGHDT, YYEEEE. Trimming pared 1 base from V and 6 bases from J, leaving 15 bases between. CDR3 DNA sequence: TGTGCCAGCAGCTTGTGGACCAACACGCGGGATACGCAGTATTTT. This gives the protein CASSLWTNTRDTQYF.

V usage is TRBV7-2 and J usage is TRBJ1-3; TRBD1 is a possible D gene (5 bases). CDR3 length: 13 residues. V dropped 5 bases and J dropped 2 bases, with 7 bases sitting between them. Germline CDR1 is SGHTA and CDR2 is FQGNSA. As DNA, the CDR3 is TGTGCCAGCAGCCGGGGACCTGGAAACACCATATATTTT. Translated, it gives CASSRGPGNTIYF.

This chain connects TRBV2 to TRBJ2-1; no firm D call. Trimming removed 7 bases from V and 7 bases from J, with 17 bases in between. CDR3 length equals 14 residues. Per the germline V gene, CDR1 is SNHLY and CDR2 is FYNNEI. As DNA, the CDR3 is TGTGCCAGCATATTTGATGTTACGAGGAATGAGCAGTTCTTC. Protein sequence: CASIFDVTRNEQFF.

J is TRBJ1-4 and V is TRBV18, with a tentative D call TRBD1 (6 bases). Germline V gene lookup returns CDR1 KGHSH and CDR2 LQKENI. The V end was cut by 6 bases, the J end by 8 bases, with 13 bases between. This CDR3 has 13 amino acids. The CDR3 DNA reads TGTGCCAGCTCGCCAGGGGTTGGCGAAAAACTGTTTTTT. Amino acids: CASSPGVGEKLFF.

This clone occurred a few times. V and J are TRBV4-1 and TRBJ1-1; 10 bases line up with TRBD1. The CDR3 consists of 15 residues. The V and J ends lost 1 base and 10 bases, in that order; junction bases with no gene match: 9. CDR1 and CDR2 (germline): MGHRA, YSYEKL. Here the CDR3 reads CASSQGDRDRGLAFF. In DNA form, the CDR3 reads TGCGCCAGCAGCCAAGGGGACCGGGACAGGGGTTTAGCTTTCTTT.

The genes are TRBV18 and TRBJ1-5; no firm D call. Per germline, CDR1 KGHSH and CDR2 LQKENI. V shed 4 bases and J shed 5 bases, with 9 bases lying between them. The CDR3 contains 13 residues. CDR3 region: CASSQGSDQPQHF. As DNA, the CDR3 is TGTGCCAGCTCACAAGGATCGGATCAGCCCCAGCATTTT.

This CDR3 is CASSLVQGSYGYTF. In nucleotides, the CDR3 is TGCGCCAGCAGCTTGGTTCAGGGCAGCTATGGCTACACCTTC. The rearrangement uses TRBV5-1 and TRBJ1-2, with TRBD1 as a possible D gene (5 bases). Trimming took off 0 bases at V and 4 bases at J, with 10 bases between the two ends. CDR3 length: 14 residues. Germline CDR1 and CDR2: SGHRS and YFSETQ.

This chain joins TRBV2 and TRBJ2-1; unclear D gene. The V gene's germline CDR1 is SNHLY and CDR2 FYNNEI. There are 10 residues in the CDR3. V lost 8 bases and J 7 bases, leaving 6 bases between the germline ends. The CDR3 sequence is CASSINEQFF. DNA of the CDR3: TGTGCCAGCTCAATAAATGAGCAGTTCTTC.

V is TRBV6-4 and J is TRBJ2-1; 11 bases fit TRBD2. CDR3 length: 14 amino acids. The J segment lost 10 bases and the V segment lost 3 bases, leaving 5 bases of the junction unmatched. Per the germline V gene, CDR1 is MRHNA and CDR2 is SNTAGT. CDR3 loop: CASSDLAGGQEQFF. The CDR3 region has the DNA TGTGCCAGCAGTGATTTAGCGGGGGGGCAGGAGCAGTTCTTC.

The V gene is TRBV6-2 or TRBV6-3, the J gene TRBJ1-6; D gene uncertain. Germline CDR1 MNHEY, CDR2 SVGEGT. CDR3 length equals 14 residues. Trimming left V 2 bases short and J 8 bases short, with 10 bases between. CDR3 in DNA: TGTGCCAGCAGTTACCGGCACCTAGATTCACCCCTCCACTTT. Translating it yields CASSYRHLDSPLHF.

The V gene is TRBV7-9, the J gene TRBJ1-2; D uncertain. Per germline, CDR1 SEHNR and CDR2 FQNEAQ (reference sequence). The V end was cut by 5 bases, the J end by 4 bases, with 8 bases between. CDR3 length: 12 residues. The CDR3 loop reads CASSRVSYGYTF. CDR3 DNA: TGTGCCAGCAGCAGGGTATCCTATGGCTACACCTTC.

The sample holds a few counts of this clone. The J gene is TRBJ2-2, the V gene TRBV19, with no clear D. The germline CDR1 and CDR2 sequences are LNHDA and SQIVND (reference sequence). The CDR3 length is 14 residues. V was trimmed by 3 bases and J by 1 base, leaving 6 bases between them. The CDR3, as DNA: TGTGCCAGTAGTATCCACGGGAACACCGGGGAGCTGTTTTTT. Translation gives CASSIHGNTGELFF.

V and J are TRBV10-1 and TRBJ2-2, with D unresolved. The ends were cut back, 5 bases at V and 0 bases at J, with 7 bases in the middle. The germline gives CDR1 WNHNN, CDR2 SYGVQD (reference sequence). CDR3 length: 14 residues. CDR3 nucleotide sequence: TGCGCCAGCAGTCTCGAATCGAACACCGGGGAGCTGTTTTTT. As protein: CASSLESNTGELFF.

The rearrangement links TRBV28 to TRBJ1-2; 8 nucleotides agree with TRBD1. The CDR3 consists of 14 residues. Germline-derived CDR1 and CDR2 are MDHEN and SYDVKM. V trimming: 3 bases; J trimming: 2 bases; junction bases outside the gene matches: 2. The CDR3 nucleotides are TGTGCCAGCAGTTTGACAGGGGCAAACTATGGCTACACCTTC. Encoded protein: CASSLTGANYGYTF.

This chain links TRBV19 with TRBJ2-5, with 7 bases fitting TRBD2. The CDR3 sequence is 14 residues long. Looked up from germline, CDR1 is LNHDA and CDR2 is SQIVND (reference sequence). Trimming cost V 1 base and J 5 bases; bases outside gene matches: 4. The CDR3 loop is CASSIGREGETQYF. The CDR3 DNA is TGTGCCAGTAGTATAGGAAGGGAGGGTGAGACCCAGTACTTC.

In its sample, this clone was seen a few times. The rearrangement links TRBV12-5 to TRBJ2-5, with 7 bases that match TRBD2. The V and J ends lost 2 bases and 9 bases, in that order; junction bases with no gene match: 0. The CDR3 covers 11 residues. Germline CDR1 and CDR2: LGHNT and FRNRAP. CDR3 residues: CASGLREAQYF. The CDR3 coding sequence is TGTGCTAGTGGTTTGCGGGAGGCCCAGTACTTC.

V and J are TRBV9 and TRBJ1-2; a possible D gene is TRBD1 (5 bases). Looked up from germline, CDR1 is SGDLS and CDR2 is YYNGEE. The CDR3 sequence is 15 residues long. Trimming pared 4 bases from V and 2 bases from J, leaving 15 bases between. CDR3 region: CASSLKAGKNYGYTF. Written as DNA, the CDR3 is TGTGCCAGCAGCCTCAAGGCAGGGAAAAACTATGGCTACACCTTC.

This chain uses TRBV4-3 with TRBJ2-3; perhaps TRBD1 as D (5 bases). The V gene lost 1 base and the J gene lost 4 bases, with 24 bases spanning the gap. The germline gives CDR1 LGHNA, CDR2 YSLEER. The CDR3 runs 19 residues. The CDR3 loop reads CASSQVGYWQGKFADTQYF. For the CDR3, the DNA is TGCGCCAGCAGCCAAGTTGGTTATTGGCAGGGAAAATTCGCAGATACGCAGTATTTT.

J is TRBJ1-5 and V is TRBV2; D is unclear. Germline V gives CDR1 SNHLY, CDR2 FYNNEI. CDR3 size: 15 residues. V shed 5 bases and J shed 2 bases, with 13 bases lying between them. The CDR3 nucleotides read TGTGCCAGCAGTATCTCAATCCTGGGCAATCAGCCCCAGCATTTT. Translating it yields CASSISILGNQPQHF.

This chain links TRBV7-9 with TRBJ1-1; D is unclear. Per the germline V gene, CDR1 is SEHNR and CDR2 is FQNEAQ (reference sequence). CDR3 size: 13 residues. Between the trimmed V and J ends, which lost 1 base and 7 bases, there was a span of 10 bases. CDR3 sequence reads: CASSLDGRGEAFF. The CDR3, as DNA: TGTGCCAGCAGCTTAGACGGACGGGGTGAAGCTTTCTTT.